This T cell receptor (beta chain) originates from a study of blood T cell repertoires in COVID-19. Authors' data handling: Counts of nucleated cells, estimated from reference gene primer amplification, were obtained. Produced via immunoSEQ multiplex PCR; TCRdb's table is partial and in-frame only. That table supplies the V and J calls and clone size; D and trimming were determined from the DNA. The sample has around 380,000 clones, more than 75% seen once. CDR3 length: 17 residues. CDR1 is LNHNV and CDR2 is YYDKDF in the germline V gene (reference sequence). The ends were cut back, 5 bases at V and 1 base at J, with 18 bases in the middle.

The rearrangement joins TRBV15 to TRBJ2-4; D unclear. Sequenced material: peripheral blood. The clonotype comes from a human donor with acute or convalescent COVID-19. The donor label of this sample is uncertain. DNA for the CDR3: TGTGCCACCAGCGCCCTTGGGCCGTCGTCGGCCAAAAACATTCAGTACTTC. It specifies CATSALGPSSAKNIQYF.